This TCR beta chain was recovered during a study of T cell changes during pregnancy in multiple sclerosis. In germline, CDR1 is GTSNPN, CDR2 SVGIG (reference sequence). This CDR3 is 14 amino acids long. Trimming stripped 4 bases from V and 1 base from J, with 13 bases between. Libraries were prepared by immunoSEQ multiplex PCR; TCRdb keeps only in-frame clonotypes and omits some of them. The data show almost 35,000 clones, roughly 90% seen once. The V call is TRBV30, the J call TRBJ1-2; maybe TRBD1 (6 bases). This TCR was sampled from a female donor with multiple sclerosis, enrolled in a pregnancy study. The sequencing here drew on CD8+ T cells from peripheral blood mononuclear cells, taken after pregnancy. The CDR3 here is CAWIGQINNYGYTF. CDR3 bases: TGTGCCTGGATTGGACAGATTAATAACTATGGCTACACCTTC.